These T cell receptor beta chains were read from a single sample in a study of vaccination and CD4 T cells after COVID-19. TCRdb independently ran MiXCR on the PCR reads; one entry per CDR3 protein. The data show approximately 40,000 distinct CDR3 sequences, with 35% to 45% seen just once and under 6.5% held by the top ten. Here the sequenced sample was CD4+ T cells from blood, taken about 7 months after SARS-CoV-2 vaccination. The source is a human donor who had recovered from COVID-19. The conserved cysteine and the conserved F or W are not part of the CDR3 here.

J: TRBJ2-3
V: TRBV7-9
CDR3: ASSLAFSGTDTQY

J: TRBJ2-3
V: TRBV6-1
CDR3: ASSEDTGGTDTQY

J: TRBJ2-2
V: TRBV7-9
CDR3: ASSLAPAGANTGELF

J: TRBJ2-1
V: TRBV20-1
CDR3: SASGLAGAPERQF

J: TRBJ1-1
V: TRBV20-1
CDR3: SAREIRGNTEAF

J: TRBJ1-2
V: TRBV28
CDR3: ASGDRGGWSNYGYT

J: TRBJ1-1
V: TRBV28
CDR3: ASSPVTLTKNTEAF

J: TRBJ1-1
V: TRBV6-1
CDR3: ASRTGLNTEAF

J: TRBJ2-7
V: TRBV4-3
CDR3: ASSQGWGYEQY

J: TRBJ2-7
V: TRBV11-3
CDR3: ASSTGGGSYEQY

J: TRBJ2-7
V: TRBV28
CDR3: ASSPGSFSGTYEQY

J: TRBJ1-5
V: TRBV29-1
CDR3: SVGTTGDSNQPQH

J: TRBJ1-5
V: TRBV28
CDR3: ASSSYSNQPQH

J: TRBJ2-1
V: TRBV7-3
CDR3: ASSLMTSGNQF

J: TRBJ2-5
V: TRBV10-1
CDR3: TSSDRLAGVETQY